These 10 T cell receptor beta chains were sequenced from one sample in a study of T cells after yellow fever vaccination. TCRdb reprocessed the 5' RACE reads with MiXCR, giving one entry per CDR3 protein. The repertoire holds about 240,000 distinct CDR3 sequences, with roughly 7.2% as singletons. The specimen comprised CD4+ T cells sorted from PBMCs, sampled 15 days after the yellow fever booster vaccination. Receptors originate from a man aged 25 to 40 who received the YFV17D yellow fever vaccine.

The chain is built from TRBV4-3 and TRBJ2-7; maybe TRBD2 (5 bases). The CDR3 totals 14 residues. The V gene lost 0 bases and the J gene lost 3 bases, with 9 bases spanning the gap. The V gene's germline CDR1 is LGHNA and CDR2 YSLEER. CDR3 in DNA: TGCGCCAGCAGCCAAGATGTTCGGGGCTACGAGCAGTACTTC. It translates to CASSQDVRGYEQYF.

J is TRBJ2-1 and V is TRBV20-1; D may match TRBD1 or TRBD2 (5 bases each). CDR1 and CDR2 (germline): DFQATT, SNEGSKA (reference sequence). The CDR3 has 15 residues. Trimming pared 3 bases from V and 3 bases from J, leaving 15 bases between. CDR3 sequence (DNA): TGCAGTGCTAGTAGGGACGGGGCGGGCTACAATGAGCAGTTCTTC. Its translation is CSASRDGAGYNEQFF.

Concerning this clonotype: A read error is possible here, since a much larger clone lies one base away. The gene calls are TRBV12-3 or TRBV12-4 and TRBJ1-6, with 7 bases identical to TRBD1. The V and J ends lost 5 bases and 1 base, in that order; junction bases with no gene match: 5. The CDR3 is 16 amino acids. For the CDR3, the DNA is TGTGCCAGCAGTAATACAGGGGCATCCTATAATTCACCCCTCCACTTT. Translation: CASSNTGASYNSPLHF.

On this clonotype itself: A read error may be the cause here, since a much bigger clone is one base away. The rearrangement joins TRBV6-1 to TRBJ2-1, with D possibly TRBD2 on 6 matching bases. V lost 7 bases to trimming and J lost 0 bases, with 19 bases between them. Germline CDR1 reads MNHNS; CDR2 reads SASEGT. This CDR3 has 17 amino acids. The CDR3 bases are TGTGCCAGCATTGCCGGGGGAGTTCGAAGCTCCTACAATGAGCAGTTCTTC. This encodes CASIAGGVRSSYNEQFF.

The V call is TRBV29-1, the J call TRBJ1-2; no clear D gene. The V and J ends lost 3 bases and 7 bases respectively, with 3 bases between them. CDR3 length: 9 residues. Per the germline V gene, CDR1 is SQVTM and CDR2 is ANQGSEA. CDR3 in amino acids: CSVDFGYTF. CDR3 DNA: TGCAGCGTTGATTTTGGCTACACCTTC.

This clonotype qualifies as medium-sized. DNA for the CDR3: TGTGCCAGCAGTGACACACAGATGAACACTGAAGCTTTCTTT. It codes for CASSDTQMNTEAFF. V gene TRBV6-1 combines with J gene TRBJ1-1, with D unresolved. The V end was cut by 3 bases, the J end by 0 bases, with 8 bases between. Germline lookup yields CDR1 MNHNS and CDR2 SASEGT. The CDR3 runs 14 residues.

J is TRBJ1-2 and V is TRBV7-9; 7 positions agree with TRBD1. Germline lookup yields CDR1 SEHNR and CDR2 FQNEAQ (reference sequence). This CDR3 contains 15 residues. CDR3 bases: TGTGCGCTTCAGACGGGACAGCCCAGGGGGTATGGCTACACCTTC. The encoded protein is CALQTGQPRGYGYTF. Full variable domain (outside the CDR3, taken from reference TRBV7-9 and TRBJ1-2): DTGVSQNPRHKITKRGQNVTFRCDPISEHNRLYWYRQTLGQGPEFLTYFQNEAQLEKSRLLSDRFSAERPKGSFSTLEIQRTEQGDSAMYLCALQTGQPRGYGYTFGSGTRLTVV.

This clonotype was seen a few times. This sequence joins TRBV5-1 and TRBJ1-3, with D hard to call. The V end was cut by 4 bases, the J end by 0 bases, with 11 bases between. There are 15 residues in the CDR3. Germline V CDR1 and CDR2: SGHRS, YFSETQ. CDR3 in DNA: TGCGCCAGCAGCCACGGTCGGGGCTCTGGAAACACCATATATTTT. Residues: CASSHGRGSGNTIYF.

The rearrangement links TRBV5-1 to TRBJ1-5, with a tentative D call TRBD1 (6 bases). CDR3 length equals 14 residues. Germline CDR1 is SGHRS and CDR2 is YFSETQ. Deletions cut 2 bases from V and 7 bases from J, with 13 bases between. In nucleotides, the CDR3 is TGCGCCAGCAGCTTTGGGGGGGCGAAGCAGCCCCAGCATTTT. Translated: CASSFGGAKQPQHF.

The chain combines TRBV6-2 or TRBV6-3 with TRBJ2-7; 10 positions agree with TRBD2. Looked up from germline, CDR1 is MNHEY and CDR2 is SVGEGT. J lost 3 bases, V lost 6 bases, and 2 bases had no gene match. This CDR3 contains 13 residues. As DNA, the CDR3 is TGTGCCAGCAGCGGACTAGCGGACTACGAGCAGTACTTC. It yields the protein CASSGLADYEQYF.